The rows below give T cell receptor beta chains drawn from one sample of a study of cytomegalovirus exposure and HLA in healthy donors. TCRdb's copy holds only in-frame clones and misses some; the assay was immunoSEQ multiplex PCR. The table has around 210,000 clones, more than 70% seen once. The sequenced material came from PBMCs. The receptors originated from a boy aged 5-17 years in good health and CMV-seronegative. The CDR3 runs from the conserved cysteine through the conserved F or W. Fields, in order: J gene, clone size, D gene, V gene, CDR3 DNA, CDR3 protein. D genes are given only for firm matches. Clone size is given for some rows only: seen once, a few or many times, or a class if the clone is expanded.

TRBJ2-1,-,TRBD2,TRBV14,TGTGCCAGCAGCCAAGATACGGGGACTAGCGGCAATGAGCAGTTCTTC,CASSQDTGTSGNEQFF
TRBJ2-7,-,TRBD1,TRBV20-1,TGCAGGGGACAGCTCCCCTACGAGCAGTACTTC,CRGQLPYEQYF
TRBJ1-1,few,TRBD1,TRBV6-5,TGTGCCAGCAGTCGACAGGACAGGGCCCCGACAGCTTTCTTT,CASSRQDRAPTAFF
TRBJ2-2,-,TRBD2,TRBV29-1,TGCAGCGTTGTTGGGACTAGCGGGAGTAAAACCGGGGAGCTGTTTTTT,CSVVGTSGSKTGELFF
TRBJ1-2,-,-,TRBV4-1,TGCGCCAGCAGCCACCTATCAGGGGACACAAACTATGGCTACACCTTC,CASSHLSGDTNYGYTF
TRBJ2-1,-,TRBD2,TRBV9,TGTGCCAGCAGCGTCCCGAAGACTAGCGGGGGGGCCAATGAGCAGTTCTTC,CASSVPKTSGGANEQFF
TRBJ2-3,few,TRBD2,TRBV2,TGTGCCAGCACCCTTCGGGCTAGCGGGAAGGATACGCAGTATTTT,CASTLRASGKDTQYF
TRBJ2-1,-,TRBD2,TRBV7-2,TGTGCCAGCAGCTTAGAAGCGGGAGTTGACTACAATGAGCAGTTCTTC,CASSLEAGVDYNEQFF
TRBJ2-2,-,TRBD2,TRBV5-5,TGTGCCAGCAGCCCTCTACTAGCGGGAGTGAGAACCGGGGAGCTGTTTTTT,CASSPLLAGVRTGELFF
TRBJ1-6,-,-,TRBV4-1,TGCGCCAGCAGCCTCCAGGGACAAGCGGGATCACCCCTCCACTTT,CASSLQGQAGSPLHF
TRBJ2-2,-,TRBD2,TRBV4-1,TGCGCCAGCAGCCACATAGCGGGGGGGCGTCCCGGGGAGCTGTTTTTT,CASSHIAGGRPGELFF
TRBJ2-7,-,-,TRBV4-1,TGCGCCAGCGGAGAGACCCTGATCTCCTACGAGCAGTACTTC,CASGETLISYEQYF
TRBJ2-3,-,-,TRBV5-1,TGCGCCAGCAGCCCGCAGCAGGGCCTCACAGATACGCAGTATTTT,CASSPQQGLTDTQYF
TRBJ1-2,-,TRBD1,TRBV7-9,TGTGCCAGCAGCTTATCCGGACAGGGAAACTACACCTTC,CASSLSGQGNYTF
TRBJ2-1,-,TRBD2,TRBV30,TGTGCCTGGAGTTTAGCGGGGTCCTACAATGAGCAGTTCTTC,CAWSLAGSYNEQFF
TRBJ1-4,-,TRBD1,TRBV11-2,TGTGCCAGCAGCTTAGGACAGGGGGGGGAAAAACTGTTTTTT,CASSLGQGGEKLFF
TRBJ2-1,-,TRBD2,TRBV5-1,TGCGCCAGCAGCTACTTGACTAGCGGGAGTGGGGATGAGCAGTTCTTC,CASSYLTSGSGDEQFF
TRBJ2-6,once,-,TRBV9,TGTGCCAGCAGCGTGAGGAGGGACAGCCTCTCTGGGGCCAACGTCCTGACTTTC,CASSVRRDSLSGANVLTF